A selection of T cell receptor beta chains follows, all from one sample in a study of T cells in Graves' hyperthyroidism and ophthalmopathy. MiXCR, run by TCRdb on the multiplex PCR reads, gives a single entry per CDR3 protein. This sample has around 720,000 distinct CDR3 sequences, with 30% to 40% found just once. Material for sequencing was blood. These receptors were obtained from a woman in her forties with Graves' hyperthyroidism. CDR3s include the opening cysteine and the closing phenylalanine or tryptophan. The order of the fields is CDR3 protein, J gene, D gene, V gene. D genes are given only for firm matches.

CASSETPNLGTEAFF | TRBJ1-1 | NA | TRBV10-1
CSVDQRERAYGYTF | TRBJ1-2 | NA | TRBV29-1
CAITGTGYGYTF | TRBJ1-2 | TRBD1 | TRBV10-3
CASSFVGGGEGETQYF | TRBJ2-5 | TRBD2 | TRBV7-2
CASKTGTYEQYF | TRBJ2-7 | NA | TRBV6-2/TRBV6-3
CASSLMAGLNTGELFF | TRBJ2-2 | NA | TRBV7-3
CASGSSAYSYEQYF | TRBJ2-7 | NA | TRBV6-5
CASGRTGRANTEAFF | TRBJ1-1 | NA | TRBV12-3/TRBV12-4
CASSLGTGGEQCF | TRBJ2-7 | TRBD1 | TRBV7-9
CASSQQGGSYNQETQYF | TRBJ2-5 | TRBD1 | TRBV25-1
CASDGETQYF | TRBJ2-5 | NA | TRBV7-2
CASSIPTVPTSEEQYF | TRBJ2-7 | NA | TRBV7-2
CASSQGRGASHNSPLHF | TRBJ1-6 | NA | TRBV7-2
CASSWVVGGSPLHF | TRBJ1-6 | NA | TRBV7-8
CASSQDWGEAFF | TRBJ1-1 | NA | TRBV4-2
CASSLVVGSGKPQHF | TRBJ1-5 | NA | TRBV28
CASSQGVNEQYF | TRBJ2-7 | NA | TRBV4-3
CASRTTGQSSYNSPLHF | TRBJ1-6 | NA | TRBV2
CASSSWTGGNTEAFF | TRBJ1-1 | TRBD1 | TRBV7-9
CASRIRGASETQYF | TRBJ2-5 | NA | TRBV7-8
CSAGTHYEQYF | TRBJ2-7 | NA | TRBV29-1
CATEGGLEAFF | TRBJ1-1 | NA | TRBV25-1
CSVPKGAAGETQYF | TRBJ2-5 | TRBD1 | TRBV29-1
CASSQVDRGDDEQYF | TRBJ2-7 | TRBD1 | TRBV4-3
CASSTQTVLYGYTF | TRBJ1-2 | NA | TRBV6-2/TRBV6-3
CASSGGTGNYSPLHF | TRBJ1-6 | NA | TRBV6-5
CASSRTSQPQHF | TRBJ1-5 | NA | TRBV7-6
CASIRTGDPSSYEQYF | TRBJ2-7 | NA | TRBV28
CASSQSKGLHYGYTF | TRBJ1-2 | NA | TRBV4-1
CATSRTAGQGYEQYF | TRBJ2-7 | TRBD1 | TRBV15
CASSQGSAHANYGYTF | TRBJ1-2 | NA | TRBV4-3
CASRAGALGAFF | TRBJ1-1 | NA | TRBV10-3
CSGGRENTEAFF | TRBJ1-1 | NA | TRBV29-1
CSGEVAGSYNEQFF | TRBJ2-1 | TRBD2 | TRBV20-1
CASSRGSTPLHF | TRBJ1-6 | NA | TRBV2
CASSTLYRAYTEAFF | TRBJ1-1 | NA | TRBV13
CASGTQGAGGCTF | TRBJ1-2 | TRBD1 | TRBV19
CASSIPRTGKDEKLFF | TRBJ1-4 | TRBD1 | TRBV19
CSVASGKLETQYF | TRBJ2-5 | NA | TRBV29-1
CSAKQGFDQPQHF | TRBJ1-5 | TRBD1 | TRBV20-1
CASSQDVGAGETQYF | TRBJ2-5 | NA | TRBV7-4
CASRPQGAGLFGYTF | TRBJ1-2 | TRBD1 | TRBV24-1
CASRTTGTHTEAFF | TRBJ1-1 | TRBD1 | TRBV10-2
CATSDGQGASNQPQHF | TRBJ1-5 | TRBD1 | TRBV24-1
CAISDRWESSQPQHF | TRBJ1-5 | NA | TRBV10-3